The rows below give T cell receptor beta chains drawn from one sample of a study of CD8+CD57+ T cells in acquired aplastic anemia. TCRdb re-called the reads through MiXCR, storing one row per CDR3 protein. The sample consists of more than 250,000 distinct CDR3 sequences, 65% to 90% of them appearing once. The sequenced material came from sorted CD4+, CD8+, or CD8+CD57+ T cells (not recorded which) from PBMCs. The source is a human donor with aplastic anemia. Both conserved end residues are part of each CDR3. D genes are given only for firm matches. Clone size is stated in some rows and not others, as once, few, many or a class when expanded.

J gene | clone size | D gene | V gene | CDR3 protein | CDR3 DNA
TRBJ1-4 | once | TRBD1 | TRBV25-1 | CASSRTGRNEKLFF | TGTGCCAGCTCTCGGACAGGACGTAATGAAAAACTGTTTTTT
TRBJ2-7 | - | TRBD1 | TRBV10-3 | CAIHPGQGGEQYF | TGTGCCATCCATCCGGGACAGGGTGGCGAGCAGTACTTC
TRBJ2-7 | few | - | TRBV7-9 | CASSLALSTAEQYF | TGTGCCAGCAGCTTAGCTCTCTCCACGGCCGAGCAGTACTTC
TRBJ2-1 | - | TRBD2 | TRBV7-6 | CASSFQRSGGSNEQFF | TGTGCTAGCAGCTTCCAGAGAAGCGGGGGGAGCAATGAGCAGTTCTTC
TRBJ2-1 | - | TRBD2 | TRBV11-1 | CASSTPSGGSDEQFF | TGTGCCAGCAGCACGCCTAGCGGGGGGAGCGATGAGCAGTTCTTC
TRBJ2-3 | - | - | TRBV11-2 | CASSFGLGDGGTDTQYF | TGTGCCAGCAGCTTCGGTCTTGGGGACGGGGGCACAGATACGCAGTATTTT
TRBJ2-1 | - | TRBD2 | TRBV2 | CASRGLGIDNEQFF | TGTGCCAGCAGGGGACTAGGCATCGACAATGAGCAGTTCTTC
TRBJ2-3 | few | - | TRBV2 | CASGDGGTGTLYF | TGTGCCAGCGGGGACGGGGGCACAGGGACGCTGTATTTT
TRBJ2-5 | - | - | TRBV5-6 | CASSMESEQETQYF | TGTGCCAGCAGCATGGAGAGCGAGCAAGAGACCCAGTACTTC
TRBJ2-5 | - | - | TRBV7-9 | CASSPRFGETQYF | TGTGCCAGCAGCCCGAGGTTCGGGGAGACCCAGTACTTC
TRBJ2-1 | many | - | TRBV27 | CASSLMGPRNEQFF | TGTGCCAGCAGTTTAATGGGACCCCGAAATGAGCAGTTCTTC
TRBJ1-5 | - | - | TRBV5-4 | CASSLSETQPQHF | TGCGCCAGCAGCCTGTCAGAGACTCAGCCCCAGCATTTT
TRBJ1-4 | - | - | TRBV2 | CAISGSSVEQDTEDLFF | TGTGCCATCAGTGGGTCTTCAGTCGAACAGGACACTGAAGATCTGTTTTTT
TRBJ2-3 | - | - | TRBV15 | CASSRASGPDTQYF | TGTGCCAGCAGCAGGGCCTCCGGTCCCGATACGCAGTACTTT
TRBJ2-3 | - | TRBD2 | TRBV7-9 | CASSFQRSGTHYF | TGTGCCAGCAGCTTTCAAAGAAGCGGGACGCACTATTTT
TRBJ1-1 | once | - | TRBV20-1 | CSASSTSGKHTEAFF | TGCAGTGCTAGTAGTACTAGCGGGAAGCACACTGAAGCTTTCTTT
TRBJ1-1 | - | - | TRBV5-6 | CASSFLLTGNTEAFF | TGTGCCAGCAGCTTTCTTTTGACAGGGAACACTGAAGCTTTCTTT
TRBJ2-2 | many | TRBD2 | TRBV4-3 | CASSQDGRGIGELFF | TGCGCCAGCAGCCAAGATGGGCGGGGGATCGGGGAGCTGTTTTTT
TRBJ1-2 | - | - | TRBV11-3 | CASSLAGAADYGYTF | TGTGCCAGCAGCTTGGCAGGGGCAGCCGACTATGGCTACACCTTC
TRBJ2-3 | - | - | TRBV9 | CASSVSARGYTFDF | -
TRBJ1-4 | many | - | TRBV7-6 | CASSFRFPQDQKLFF | TGTGCCAGCAGCTTTCGATTTCCCCAGGATCAAAAACTGTTTTTT
TRBJ2-7 | - | - | TRBV2 | CASSFPGVPDTQYF | TGTGCCAGCAGCTTCCCGGGAGTACCCGATACGCAGTACTTT
TRBJ2-3 | - | TRBD1 | TRBV7-9 | CASSLEVTGNTEAF | TGTGCCAGCAGCTTAGAGGTGACAGGGAACACTGAAGCTTTT
TRBJ2-1 | - | - | TRBV7-9 | CASSNQRGGECFGQFF | TGTGCCAGCAGCAACCAGAGAGGGGGGGAGTGCTTTGGGCAGTTCTTC
TRBJ2-1 | - | TRBD2 | TRBV7-9 | CASIGLAGGNEQFF | TGTGCCAGCATAGGACTAGCGGGCGGGAATGAGCAGTTCTTC
TRBJ2-1 | once | - | TRBV7-9 | CASSDGGIQEETF | TGTGCCAGCAGTGATGGGGGGATCCAGGAGGAGACCTTC